The entry below describes one T cell receptor (beta chain). TCRdb keeps only in-frame clones here, not all; method: immunoSEQ multiplex PCR. There are 210,000 or so clones in the sample; more than 70% occur only once, and 5.5% to 7% lies in the top ten. These data belong to a study of blood T cell repertoires in COVID-19. Across the whole study: T cells, B-cell-depleted T cells, or PBMCs supplied cDNA or gDNA.

Per germline, CDR1 MDHEN and CDR2 SYDVKM. V lost 8 bases to trimming and J lost 8 bases, with 18 bases between them. The CDR3 extends over 13 amino acids. J is TRBJ1-1 and V is TRBV28, with D unresolved. Sequenced sample: peripheral blood. The receptor was derived from a woman between 40 and 55 years old who had recovered from COVID-19. Here the CDR3 reads CASELVTRGEAFF. The CDR3 region has the DNA TGTGCCAGCGAGCTCGTTACCAGAGGGGAAGCTTTCTTT.